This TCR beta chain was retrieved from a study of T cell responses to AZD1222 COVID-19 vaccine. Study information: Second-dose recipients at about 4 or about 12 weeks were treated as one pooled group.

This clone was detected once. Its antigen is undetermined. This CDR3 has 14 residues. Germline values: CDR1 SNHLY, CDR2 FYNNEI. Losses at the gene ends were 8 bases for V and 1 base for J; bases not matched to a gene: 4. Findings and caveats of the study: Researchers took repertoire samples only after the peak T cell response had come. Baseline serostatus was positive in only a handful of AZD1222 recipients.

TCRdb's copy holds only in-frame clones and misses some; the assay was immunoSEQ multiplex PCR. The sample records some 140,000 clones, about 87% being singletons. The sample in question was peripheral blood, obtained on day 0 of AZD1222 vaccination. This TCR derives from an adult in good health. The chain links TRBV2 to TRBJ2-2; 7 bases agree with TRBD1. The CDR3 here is CASLRQGNTGELFF. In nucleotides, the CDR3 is TGTGCCAGCCTGCGACAGGGGAACACCGGGGAGCTGTTTTTT.